This T cell receptor (beta chain) came from a study of blood T cell repertoires in COVID-19. For the study at large: PBMCs, B-cell-depleted T cells, or T cells provided the cDNA or gDNA that made up the material.

Trimming cost V 1 base and J 5 bases, with 12 bases left between them. CDR1 and CDR2 (germline): SGHDT, YYEEEE. The CDR3 extends over 14 amino acids. Repertoires were generated with immunoSEQ multiplex PCR, while TCRdb's copy carries only in-frame clones and drops some. The sample includes about 100,000 clones, almost 80% of them seen just once. This receptor was identified in a man in his sixties or seventies with active or convalescent COVID-19. Sequencing was done on a sample of peripheral blood. This sequence joins TRBV5-6 and TRBJ1-2; tentatively, D is TRBD1 (6 bases). The chain's CDR3 is CASSLNRERYGYTF. The DNA for the CDR3 is TGTGCCAGCAGCTTGAACAGGGAAAGGTATGGCTACACCTTC.